A selection of T cell receptor beta chains follows, all from one sample in a study of blood T cells in healthy people across ages. Each CDR3 protein is one row after TCRdb ran MiXCR on the 5' RACE reads. The table has roughly 1,100,000 distinct CDR3 sequences, approximately 25% seen once. The sample also formed part of further work on T cells of mothers and their children.

The specimen sequenced was blood. These receptors all stem from a girl aged 2 to 10 in good health. Each CDR3 is given without its conserved first and last residue. Size values are once, few and many counts, or a class for expanded clones, and some rows have none.

clone_size: few
j_call: TRBJ2-7
v_call: TRBV28
cdr3_aa: ASSLSWRETSYEQY

clone_size: few
j_call: TRBJ2-5
v_call: TRBV5-1
cdr3_aa: ASSYNGGQETQY

clone_size: few
j_call: NA
v_call: TRBV20-1
cdr3_aa: SARSRTGVNEQY

clone_size: few
j_call: TRBJ1-6
v_call: TRBV18
cdr3_aa: ASSPRDRGQIKDSPLH

clone_size: NA
j_call: TRBJ2-7
v_call: TRBV4-3
cdr3_aa: ASSQGQTSSYEQY

clone_size: NA
j_call: TRBJ1-1
v_call: TRBV19
cdr3_aa: ASREGPNTEAF

clone_size: few
j_call: TRBJ2-5
v_call: TRBV29-1
cdr3_aa: SVLTSGRETQY

clone_size: NA
j_call: TRBJ2-5
v_call: TRBV4-3
cdr3_aa: ASSQEKGYETQY

clone_size: few
j_call: TRBJ2-5
v_call: TRBV20-1
cdr3_aa: SASHGSQETQY

clone_size: NA
j_call: TRBJ1-2
v_call: TRBV27
cdr3_aa: ASPPFARGHYGYT

clone_size: NA
j_call: TRBJ1-2
v_call: TRBV7-9
cdr3_aa: ASSAAGSEDYGYT

clone_size: NA
j_call: TRBJ1-4
v_call: TRBV29-1
cdr3_aa: SVTMGSEKLF

clone_size: few
j_call: TRBJ2-4
v_call: TRBV7-2
cdr3_aa: ASSLDTDKNIQY

clone_size: once
j_call: TRBJ1-1
v_call: TRBV3-1
cdr3_aa: ASNKPGGTEAF

clone_size: few
j_call: TRBJ1-2
v_call: TRBV5-5
cdr3_aa: ASSLGGDRGDGYT

clone_size: NA
j_call: NA
v_call: TRBV5-1
cdr3_aa: ASSPSPQGAFVEQF

clone_size: NA
j_call: TRBJ1-1
v_call: TRBV4-1
cdr3_aa: ASSQEFTTEAF

clone_size: few
j_call: TRBJ1-4
v_call: TRBV28
cdr3_aa: ASSFTPGPHEKLF

clone_size: few
j_call: TRBJ1-6
v_call: TRBV19
cdr3_aa: ASGMGMNSPLH

clone_size: few
j_call: TRBJ1-2
v_call: TRBV24-1
cdr3_aa: ATSDLAGRYGYT